These 8 T cell receptor beta chains were all obtained from the same sample, sequenced in a study of blood T cell repertoires in COVID-19. Sequenced by immunoSEQ multiplex PCR; TCRdb stores in-frame clones only, minus some. This sample has under 85,000 clones, with 87% found just once. Sequencing was carried out using peripheral blood. Receptors originate from an elderly woman with active or convalescent COVID-19.

This rearrangement joins TRBV27 to TRBJ1-5; 7 bases fit TRBD1. Unmatched junction bases numbered 6, after V lost 5 bases and J lost 5 bases. There are 14 residues in the CDR3. Germline CDR1 MNHEY, CDR2 SMNVEV (reference sequence). Here the CDR3 DNA reads TGTGCCAGCAGTCTCAGGGGGTGGGATCAGCCCCAGCATTTT. Translating gives CASSLRGWDQPQHF.

This CDR3 is CASSERIPGANVLTF. DNA of the CDR3: TGTGCCAGCAGTGAGAGAATTCCTGGGGCCAACGTCCTGACTTTC. The chain recombines TRBV6-1 with TRBJ2-6; D ambiguous. The CDR3 runs to 15 residues. Deletions cut 3 bases from V and 2 bases from J, with 8 bases between. CDR1 is MNHNS and CDR2 is SASEGT in the germline V gene.

This rearrangement joins TRBV7-9 to TRBJ1-2; tentatively, D is TRBD1 (6 bases). Germline V lookup: CDR1 SEHNR, CDR2 FQNEAQ (reference sequence). There are 13 residues in the CDR3. Trimming cost V 10 bases and J 3 bases, with 15 bases left between them. Here the CDR3 reads CAILRDKYYGYTF. Written as DNA, the CDR3 is TGTGCCATCCTCCGGGACAAGTACTATGGCTACACCTTC.

The genes are TRBV5-1 and TRBJ2-7; a weak D match, TRBD2 (7 bases). Germline CDR1 and CDR2: SGHRS and YFSETQ. The CDR3 has 14 residues. V lost 5 bases to trimming and J lost 3 bases, with 15 bases between them. This CDR3 is CASRGEGRGYEQYF. The CDR3 bases are TGCGCCAGCAGGGGGGAGGGCAGGGGCTACGAGCAGTACTTC.

V and J are TRBV5-6 and TRBJ2-2, with 10 bases fitting TRBD1. The CDR3 length is 16 residues. V lost 4 bases, J lost 3 bases, and 6 bases stayed unmatched. CDR1 and CDR2 (germline): SGHDT, YYEEEE. The CDR3 here is CASSGGTGEDTGELFF. As DNA, the CDR3 is TGTGCCAGCAGCGGAGGGACAGGGGAGGACACCGGGGAGCTGTTTTTT.

The genes are TRBV28 and TRBJ1-4, with 8 bases identical to TRBD1. J gave up 7 bases and V 10 bases, and 11 bases lay outside the gene matches. The CDR3 totals 14 residues. From germline, CDR1 is MDHEN and CDR2 SYDVKM. The CDR3 protein is CATLYRGRGEKLFF. The CDR3 DNA sequence: TGTGCCACCCTTTACAGGGGGAGGGGTGAAAAACTGTTTTTT.

This sequence joins TRBV5-1 and TRBJ2-1; 10 bases agree with TRBD2. CDR3 size: 13 residues. The germline V gene encodes CDR1 SGHRS and CDR2 YFSETQ. V dropped 7 bases and J dropped 2; count of bases not matched to a gene: 0. Here the CDR3 reads CASGTSAYNEQFF. CDR3 bases: TGCGCCAGCGGGACTAGCGCCTACAATGAGCAGTTCTTC.

V is TRBV28 and J is TRBJ1-4, with 7 nucleotides matching TRBD1. Germline CDR1 MDHEN, CDR2 SYDVKM. CDR3 length equals 14 residues. With 6 bases clipped from V and 3 bases from J, the junction kept 4 bases outside the gene matches. The CDR3 protein is CASRDRSSNEKLFF. In nucleotides, the CDR3 is TGTGCCAGCAGGGACAGGTCATCTAATGAAAAACTGTTTTTT.